These 4 T cell receptor beta chains originate from one sample sequenced in a study of CD8 T cells in ankylosing spondylitis. The study's findings and limits: A TCR beta motif of fewer than 10 highly homologous variants seemed to mark ankylosing spondylitis blood.

No antigen has been assigned to these receptors. TCRdb reprocessed the 5' RACE reads with MiXCR, giving one entry per CDR3 protein. The sample carries approximately 500,000 distinct CDR3 sequences, roughly 13% recorded once. Sample: blood, either unsorted or a sorted T cell fraction (not recorded which). These receptors were collected from a male donor with ankylosing spondylitis.

J is TRBJ2-1 and V is TRBV20-1; 10 bases fit TRBD2. The CDR3 loop spans 17 amino acids. J lost 5 bases, V lost 2 bases, and 12 bases had no gene match. Germline V gene lookup returns CDR1 DFQATT and CDR2 SNEGSKA (reference sequence). The chain's CDR3 is CSARKSPGTSANNEQFF. DNA of the CDR3: TGCAGTGCTAGAAAATCTCCCGGGACTAGCGCAAACAATGAGCAGTTCTTC.

This clonotype was seen a few times. This chain uses TRBV3-1 with TRBJ2-2, with 7 bases that match TRBD2. CDR3 length equals 16 residues. Germline V CDR1 and CDR2: LGHDT, YNNKEL (reference sequence). Losses at the gene ends were 1 base for V and 5 bases for J; bases not matched to a gene: 7. This CDR3 is CASSQGMREWTGELFF. CDR3 in DNA: TGTGCCAGCAGCCAAGGGATGCGGGAGTGGACCGGGGAGCTGTTTTTT.

The V call is TRBV3-1, the J call TRBJ1-1; 7 nucleotides align to TRBD1. Germline V CDR1 and CDR2: LGHDT, YNNKEL (reference sequence). The CDR3 is 16 residues long. The J segment lost 2 bases and the V segment lost 4 bases, leaving 10 bases of the junction unmatched. CDR3 DNA sequence: TGTGCCAGCAGCCTGTGGGCGGGACAGCGCAACACTGAAGCTTTCTTT. Protein sequence: CASSLWAGQRNTEAFF.

This clonotype was observed a single time. One junction end does not reproduce the germline sequence, and a read error may be involved. CDR3 coding DNA: TGCTGTGCCTCTGGACAGGGGTCCTTGGCGGGGGCCAACGTCCTGACTTTC. Amino acid sequence: CCASGQGSLAGANVLTF. The chain links TRBV20-1 to TRBJ2-6; 9 nucleotides line up with TRBD1. From germline, CDR1 is DFQATT and CDR2 SNEGSKA (reference sequence). The CDR3 has 17 amino acids.